These 29 T cell receptor beta chains were all obtained from the same sample, sequenced in a study of blood T cell repertoires in COVID-19. Data came from immunoSEQ multiplex PCR; TCRdb stores just in-frame clones and leaves some out. The repertoire includes about 130,000 clones, about four fifths of them detected once, and 30% to 45% sits in the top ten. Sequencing was done on a sample of peripheral blood. The receptors originated from a man in his forties with active or convalescent COVID-19.

This clone was counted between two and nine times. This chain joins TRBV6-5 and TRBJ1-1, with D tentatively TRBD1 (6 bases). Between the trimmed V and J ends, which lost 4 bases and 2 bases, there was a span of 14 bases. The CDR3 consists of 15 residues. CDR1 and CDR2 from the germline V gene are MNHEY and SVGAGI. This CDR3 is CASSLTGQINTEAFF. The CDR3 bases are TGTGCCAGCAGTTTAACGGGACAAATCAACACTGAAGCTTTCTTT.

The CDR3 coding sequence is TGTGCCAGCAGCATTGGACTAATCAGCTCCTACGAGCAGTACTTC. Residues: CASSIGLISSYEQYF. V and J are TRBV3-1 (or the pseudogene TRBV3-2) and TRBJ2-7, with D possibly TRBD2 on 6 matching bases. The CDR3 spans 15 residues. Per germline, CDR1 LGHDT and CDR2 YNNKEL (reference sequence). V was trimmed by 5 bases and J by 0 bases, leaving 14 bases between them.

V usage is TRBV5-1 and J usage is TRBJ2-2; no clear D gene. This CDR3 is 12 amino acids long. V was clipped by 4 bases and J by 5 bases, with 6 bases between them. CDR1 is SGHRS, CDR2 YFSETQ, per germline. The CDR3 DNA is TGCGCCAGCAGCCGCAGGACCGGGGAGCTGTTTTTT. Its protein product is CASSRRTGELFF.

The CDR3 spells CASSPPYQPQHF. CDR3 nucleotides: TGTGCCAGCAGTCCCCCCTATCAGCCCCAGCATTTT. The V gene is TRBV28, the J gene TRBJ1-5; D not resolved. Deletions cut 5 bases from V and 5 bases from J, with 7 bases between. Per the germline V gene, CDR1 is MDHEN and CDR2 is SYDVKM. CDR3 length: 12 residues.

The chain employs TRBV25-1 and TRBJ2-1, with TRBD2 matching over 7 bases. From germline, CDR1 is MGHDK and CDR2 SYGVNS. Unmatched junction bases numbered 10, after V lost 4 bases and J lost 10 bases. The CDR3 is 14 amino acids. CDR3 sequence reads: CASSAAGELAEQFF. In DNA form, the CDR3 reads TGTGCCAGCAGTGCGGCGGGGGAGCTGGCAGAGCAGTTCTTC.

This clone showed up many times. The genes are TRBV9 and TRBJ2-1; D perhaps matches TRBD2 (5 bases). The CDR3 loop spans 13 amino acids. Per germline, CDR1 SGDLS and CDR2 YYNGEE. V was shortened by 1 base and J by 8 bases, with 10 bases between the two germline ends. The CDR3 sequence is CASSVSWRDEQFF. CDR3 coding DNA: TGTGCCAGCAGCGTATCCTGGCGGGATGAGCAGTTCTTC.

Concerning this clone itself: Other DNA sequences of this sample code for an identical CDR3. CDR3: CASSRDSYGYTF. For the CDR3, the DNA is TGTGCCAGCAGCCGTGACAGTTATGGCTACACCTTC. The chain couples TRBV13 to TRBJ1-2, with a possible D match to TRBD1 (5 bases). Per germline, CDR1 PRHDT and CDR2 FYEKMQ (reference sequence). The CDR3 spans 12 residues. V was cut by 5 bases and J by 5 bases, with 9 bases left in between.

The V call is TRBV10-3, the J call TRBJ2-2; 10 positions agree with TRBD1. V lost 7 bases, J lost 5 bases, and 16 bases stayed unmatched. The germline V gene has CDR1 ENHRY and CDR2 SYGVKD. This CDR3 contains 18 residues. The DNA of the CDR3 is TGTGCCATCACTGCGTGGGACAGGGGACAACTAAGTACCGGGGAGCTGTTTTTT. It yields the protein CAITAWDRGQLSTGELFF.

This chain joins TRBV24-1 and TRBJ2-1; TRBD1 is a possible D gene (5 bases). This CDR3 is built from 18 residues. The germline V gene has CDR1 KGHDR and CDR2 SFDVKD. With 5 bases removed from V and 1 base from J, the gap between germline ends came to 20 bases. CDR3 residues: CATSASWTPGPSYNEQFF. CDR3 sequence (DNA): TGTGCCACCAGTGCAAGTTGGACACCTGGACCGTCCTACAATGAGCAGTTCTTC.

The chain is built from TRBV19 and TRBJ1-2; no firm D call. The germline V and J ends were trimmed by 7 bases and 8 bases, with 17 bases remaining between them. Germline-derived CDR1 and CDR2 are LNHDA and SQIVND (reference sequence). The CDR3 sequence is 13 residues long. The CDR3 DNA sequence: TGTGCCAGTACCCGTCGGACCTCGGGAGGCTACACCTTC. Protein sequence: CASTRRTSGGYTF.

The chain joins TRBV5-4 to TRBJ2-1; no clear D. CDR1 SGHNT and CDR2 YYREEE come from the germline V gene (reference sequence). V was clipped by 5 bases and J by 3 bases, with 12 bases between them. This CDR3 is built from 14 residues. In DNA, the CDR3 is TGTGCCAGCAGTCCCGAGCTCAACTACAATGAGCAGTTCTTC. It specifies CASSPELNYNEQFF.

The chain combines TRBV19 with TRBJ1-1, with D perhaps matching TRBD1 (6 bases). Trimming pared 6 bases from V and 5 bases from J, leaving 19 bases between. The CDR3 length is 15 residues. Germline CDR1 and CDR2: LNHDA and SQIVND (reference sequence). CDR3 coding DNA: TGTGCCAGTAGCCTGGGGGTGCAAAGGGGGACTGAAGCTTTCTTT. It specifies CASSLGVQRGTEAFF.

The table lists this clone with a few counts. The CDR3 protein is CASSPQGKNTGELFF. As DNA, the CDR3 is TGTGCCAGCAGCCCACAGGGGAAGAACACCGGGGAGCTGTTTTTT. The chain is built from TRBV7-8 and TRBJ2-2, with 7 bases lining up with TRBD1. V dropped 5 bases and J dropped 1; count of bases not matched to a gene: 4. CDR1 SGHVS and CDR2 FQNEAQ come from the germline V gene. This CDR3 region has 15 residues.

The count of this clone is one. This sequence joins TRBV7-9 and TRBJ2-7; TRBD1 agrees at 10 bases. V gave up 4 bases and J gave up 9 bases; unmatched junction bases: 9. The CDR3 length is 14 residues. Germline loops: CDR1 SEHNR, CDR2 FQNEAQ (reference sequence). CDR3 amino acids: CASSSPGTGVVQYF. The DNA for the CDR3 is TGTGCCAGCAGCTCTCCCGGGACAGGGGTTGTGCAGTACTTC. Full variable domain (outside the CDR3, taken from reference TRBV7-9 and TRBJ2-7): DTGVSQNPRHKITKRGQNVTFRCDPISEHNRLYWYRQTLGQGPEFLTYFQNEAQLEKSRLLSDRFSAERPKGSFSTLEIQRTEQGDSAMYLCASSSPGTGVVQYFGPGTRLTVT.

The V call is TRBV28, the J call TRBJ2-1, with 14 bases fitting TRBD2. V shed 5 bases and J 8 bases; nucleotides not matched to a gene: 11. Germline V gene lookup returns CDR1 MDHEN and CDR2 SYDVKM. The CDR3 sequence is 17 residues long. CDR3 amino acids: CASSRLAGGSRGDEQFF. DNA for the CDR3: TGTGCCAGCAGTAGACTAGCGGGAGGGTCTAGGGGCGATGAGCAGTTCTTC.

This rearrangement joins TRBV5-4 to TRBJ2-7; 7 bases agree with TRBD1. Trimming removed 2 bases from V and 3 bases from J; junction bases left unmatched: 8. The CDR3 totals 15 residues. Germline V gene data show CDR1 as SGHNT and CDR2 as YYREEE (reference sequence). The CDR3 is CASSFEPGQLYEQYF. The CDR3 bases are TGTGCCAGCAGCTTCGAGCCGGGACAGCTCTACGAGCAGTACTTC.

The chain has TRBV5-1 and TRBJ2-1; possible D gene TRBD1, 6 bases. The CDR3 covers 15 residues. V was trimmed by 0 bases and J by 7 bases, leaving 14 bases between them. Germline assignment: CDR1 SGHRS and CDR2 YFSETQ. CDR3 in amino acids: CASSLDRAGLNEQFF. In DNA, the CDR3 is TGCGCCAGCAGCTTGGACAGGGCGGGTTTGAATGAGCAGTTCTTC.

The chain carries TRBV29-1 and TRBJ1-5, with D possibly matching TRBD1 (6 bases). This CDR3 has 12 amino acids. V was clipped by 6 bases and J by 5 bases, with 11 bases between them. Per the germline V gene, CDR1 is SQVTM and CDR2 is ANQGSEA. The CDR3 coding sequence is TGCAGCGTGGGGGCCAGGGATCAGCCCCAGCATTTT. This gives the protein CSVGARDQPQHF.

The chain uses TRBV19 and TRBJ2-7; D might be TRBD1 (6 bases). V dropped 3 bases and J dropped 7 bases, with 16 bases sitting between them. CDR1 and CDR2 (germline): LNHDA, SQIVND (reference sequence). The CDR3 length is 14 residues. The CDR3 loop is CASSIKVRTEEQYF. As DNA, the CDR3 is TGTGCCAGTAGTATTAAGGTCCGGACAGAGGAGCAGTACTTC.

The gene calls are TRBV9 and TRBJ2-5, with TRBD2 identical over 7 bases. Germline V CDR1 and CDR2: SGDLS, YYNGEE. V lost 0 bases, J lost 10 bases, and 15 bases stayed unmatched. CDR3 length: 16 amino acids. Here the CDR3 DNA reads TGTGCCAGCAGCGTAGGACTCGCCGTGGGGTGGGAGGGCCAGTACTTC. It codes for CASSVGLAVGWEGQYF.

The chain uses TRBV10-3 and TRBJ1-4; D is perhaps TRBD1 (5 bases). This CDR3 has 15 amino acids. V lost 3 bases and J lost 5, with 13 bases in between. Germline assignment: CDR1 ENHRY and CDR2 SYGVKD. The CDR3 DNA is TGTGCCATCAGTGACCCCGGGACTTCAAATGAAAAACTGTTTTTT. Translated: CAISDPGTSNEKLFF.

The chain couples TRBV5-6 to TRBJ2-3; D perhaps matches TRBD2 (6 bases). CDR1 SGHDT and CDR2 YYEEEE come from the germline V gene. The CDR3 is 17 residues long. V was pared by 0 bases and J by 4 bases, with 18 bases between. The CDR3 region is CASSLVEGGTLPDTQYF. CDR3 nucleotide sequence: TGTGCCAGCAGCTTGGTAGAGGGAGGAACCTTGCCAGATACGCAGTATTTT.

This chain links TRBV4-3 with TRBJ2-7; no clear D. The CDR3 contains 14 residues. V lost 0 bases and J 2 bases, leaving 8 bases between the germline ends. The germline V gene encodes CDR1 LGHNA and CDR2 YSLEER. CDR3 sequence reads: CASSQDPMAYEQYF. In DNA, the CDR3 is TGCGCCAGCAGCCAAGACCCTATGGCCTACGAGCAGTACTTC.

The rearrangement joins TRBV11-2 to TRBJ1-1, with D tentatively TRBD1 (5 bases). CDR3 size: 13 residues. Germline values: CDR1 SGHAT, CDR2 FQNNGV. Between the trimmed V and J ends, which lost 2 bases and 4 bases, there was a span of 8 bases. For the CDR3, the DNA is TGTGCCAGCAGCTTATATAGGGGCACTGAAGCTTTCTTT. It codes for CASSLYRGTEAFF.

The chain has TRBV30 and TRBJ1-6; a possible D gene is TRBD1 (6 bases). Germline CDR1 is GTSNPN and CDR2 is SVGIG (reference sequence). Deletions cut 2 bases from V and 5 bases from J, with 10 bases between. The CDR3 extends over 14 amino acids. CDR3 sequence (DNA): TGTGCCTGGAGTTGGCAGGGGAATAATTCACCCCTCCACTTT. Protein sequence: CAWSWQGNNSPLHF.

The chain has TRBV18 and TRBJ2-7; 7 bases map to TRBD1. This CDR3 has 12 amino acids. With V trimmed by 5 bases and J by 5 bases, 3 bases remained unmatched. Germline CDR1 and CDR2: KGHSH and LQKENI. Written as DNA, the CDR3 is TGTGCCAGCTCAGGGGACAGAGACGAGCAGTACTTC. Its translation: CASSGDRDEQYF.

The rearrangement uses TRBV29-1 and TRBJ2-5; possible D gene TRBD1, 6 bases. Trimming stripped 7 bases from V and 2 bases from J, with 14 bases between. Germline CDR1 reads SQVTM; CDR2 reads ANQGSEA. The CDR3 contains 13 residues. CDR3 coding DNA: TGCAGCGCCGGTAGGGGGAGACAAGAGACCCAGTACTTC. It is translated as CSAGRGRQETQYF. Looking up the rest from reference TRBV29-1 and TRBJ2-5 gives the full variable domain: SAVISQKPSRDICQRGTSLTIQCQVDSQVTMMFWYRQQPGQSLTLIATANQGSEATYESGFVIDKFPISRPNLTFSTLTVSNMSPEDSSIYLCSAGRGRQETQYFGPGTRLLVL.

The rearrangement uses TRBV19 and TRBJ2-5, with D perhaps matching TRBD1 (5 bases). Trimming left V 7 bases short and J 1 base short, with 13 bases between. This CDR3 is 14 amino acids long. In germline, CDR1 is LNHDA, CDR2 SQIVND (reference sequence). The CDR3 region has the DNA TGTGCCAGTAAGGCGGTAGGGGTCCAAGAGACCCAGTACTTC. Translating it yields CASKAVGVQETQYF.

This rearrangement joins TRBV5-4 to TRBJ2-7, with 10 bases identical to TRBD2. This CDR3 has 15 amino acids. Germline CDR1 SGHNT, CDR2 YYREEE (reference sequence). Trimming at V came to 5 bases and at J to 7 bases, leaving 12 bases not matched to a gene. The CDR3: CASSPPGAGGGEQYF. In DNA, the CDR3 is TGTGCCAGCAGTCCCCCAGGAGCGGGAGGGGGTGAGCAGTACTTC. Full variable domain (remainder filled in from reference TRBV5-4 and TRBJ2-7): ETGVTQSPTHLIKTRGQQVTLRCSSQSGHNTVSWYQQALGQGPQFIFQYYREEENGRGNFPPRFSGLQFPNYSSELNVNALELDDSALYLCASSPPGAGGGEQYFGPGTRLTVT.